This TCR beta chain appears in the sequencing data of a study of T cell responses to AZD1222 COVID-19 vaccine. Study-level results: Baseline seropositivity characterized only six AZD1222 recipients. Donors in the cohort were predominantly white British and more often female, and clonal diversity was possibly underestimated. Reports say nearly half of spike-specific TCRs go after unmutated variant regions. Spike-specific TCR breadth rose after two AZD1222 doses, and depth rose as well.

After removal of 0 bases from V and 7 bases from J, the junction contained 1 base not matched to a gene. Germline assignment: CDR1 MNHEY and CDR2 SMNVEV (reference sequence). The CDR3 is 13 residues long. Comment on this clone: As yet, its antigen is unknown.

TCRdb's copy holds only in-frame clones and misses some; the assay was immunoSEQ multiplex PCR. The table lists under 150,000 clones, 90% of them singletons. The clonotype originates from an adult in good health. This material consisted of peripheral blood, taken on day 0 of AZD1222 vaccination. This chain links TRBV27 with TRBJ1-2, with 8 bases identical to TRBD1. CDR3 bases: TGTGCCAGCAGTTTATCCAGGGGGCTTGGCTACACCTTC. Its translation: CASSLSRGLGYTF.